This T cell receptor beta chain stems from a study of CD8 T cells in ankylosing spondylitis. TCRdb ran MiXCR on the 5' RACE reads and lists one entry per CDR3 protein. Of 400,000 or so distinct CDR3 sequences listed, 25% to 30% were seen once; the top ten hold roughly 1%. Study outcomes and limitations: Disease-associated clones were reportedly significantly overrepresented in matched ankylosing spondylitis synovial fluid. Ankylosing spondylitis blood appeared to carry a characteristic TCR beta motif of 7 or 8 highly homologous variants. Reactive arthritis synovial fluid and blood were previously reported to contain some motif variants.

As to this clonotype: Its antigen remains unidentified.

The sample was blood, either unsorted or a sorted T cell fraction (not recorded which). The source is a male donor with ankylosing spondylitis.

CDR3 bases: TGCAGTGCTAGGAGGCGGGACACTCCGAATTCACCCCTCCACTTT. Translated, it gives CSARRRDTPNSPLHF. V is TRBV20-1 and J is TRBJ1-6; maybe TRBD1 (6 bases). The CDR3 covers 15 residues. Trimming took off 3 bases at V and 7 bases at J, with 16 bases between the two ends. Germline values: CDR1 DFQATT, CDR2 SNEGSKA (reference sequence).